The rows below give T cell receptor beta chains drawn from one sample of a study of Graves' ophthalmopathy and Graves' hyperthyroidism. A single record per CDR3 protein comes from TCRdb applying MiXCR to the multiplex PCR reads. The sample holds around 1,000,000 distinct CDR3 sequences; roughly two fifths are singletons and the top ten take 8.5% to 14%. Sequencing was carried out using peripheral blood or thyroid tissue (not recorded which). These receptors originate from an adult man with Graves' hyperthyroidism. Both conserved end residues are part of each CDR3. The D gene is left open where the match is weak. Not every row has a clone size; where given, it reads once, few, many or a size class.

clone_size	v_call	d_call	j_call	cdr3_aa	cdr3_nt
.	TRBV19	TRBD1	TRBJ1-1	CASSIGTGDTEAFF	TGTGCCAGTAGTATAGGAACAGGGGACACTGAAGCTTTCTTT
.	TRBV10-3	TRBD2	TRBJ2-5	CASSGTSGGQTQYF	TGTGCCTCATCCGGGACTAGCGGGGGGCAGACCCAGTACTTC
.	TRBV11-2	.	TRBJ2-7	CASSSHLQGSYEQYF	TGTGCCAGCAGCTCACACCTACAGGGCTCCTACGAGCAGTACTTC
many	TRBV9	TRBD2	TRBJ2-2	CASSVAGGHTGELFF	TGTGCCAGCAGCGTAGCGGGAGGTCACACCGGGGAGCTGTTTTTT
.	TRBV4-1	.	TRBJ2-7	CASSQDGGPNTGEQYF	TGCGCCAGCAGCCAAGATGGGGGTCCGAACACCGGGGAGCAGTACTTC
.	TRBV4-3	.	TRBJ2-7	CASSQDGGIDEQYF	TGCGCCAGCAGCCAAGATGGGGGGATCGACGAGCAGTACTTC
.	TRBV29-1	.	TRBJ1-5	CSSTVTTSNQPQHF	TGCAGCAGTACGGTGACAACAAGCAATCAGCCCCAGCATTTT
many	TRBV7-8	TRBD2	TRBJ2-5	CASTRGVGETQYF	TGTGCCAGCACTCGGGGGGTCGGCGAGACCCAGTACTTC
.	TRBV29-1	TRBD1	TRBJ1-2	CSVEDLEWGQEFNYGYTF	TGCAGCGTTGAAGATCTGGAGTGGGGACAGGAATTTAACTATGGCTACACCTTC
many	TRBV7-8	.	TRBJ2-7	CASTYRRTSYEQYF	TGTGCCAGCACCTACAGGCGAACCTCCTACGAGCAGTACTTC
.	TRBV2	.	TRBJ2-2	CASSAGGRFF	TGTGCCAGCAGTGCTGGGGGGCGGTTTTTT
.	TRBV7-9	.	TRBJ1-2	CASSLSQGSFYGYTF	TGTGCCAGCAGCTTGTCTCAGGGAAGCTTCTATGGCTACACCTTC
.	TRBV6-6	TRBD2	TRBJ2-2	CASRSGLALSGELFF	TGTGCCAGCAGAAGCGGACTAGCGTTATCCGGGGAGCTGTTTTTT
.	TRBV7-9	TRBD1	TRBJ1-2	CASSLQGVGDYGYTF	TGTGCCAGCTCCTTACAGGGGGTAGGAGACTATGGCTACACCTTC
many	TRBV7-2	TRBD1	TRBJ1-4	CASSFGGTANEKLFF	TGTGCCAGCAGCTTTGGTGGGACAGCTAATGAAAAACTGTTTTTT
many	TRBV10-3	TRBD1	TRBJ2-7	CAITGAGGYMVYEQYF	TGTGCCATCACTGGGGCAGGGGGCTATATGGTCTACGAGCAGTACTTC
few	TRBV12-3/TRBV12-4	.	TRBJ1-4	CASSAGTSEKLFF	TGTGCCAGCAGCGCAGGGACTTCTGAAAAACTGTTTTTT
once	TRBV7-9	TRBD1	TRBJ1-6	CASSAGTGASPLHF	TGTGCCAGCAGCGCCGGGACAGGCGCCTCACCCCTCCACTTT
.	TRBV13	.	TRBJ2-7	CASSSRGEHRSYEQYF	TGTGCCAGCAGCTCAAGAGGAGAACATAGATCCTACGAGCAGTACTTC
.	TRBV20-1	.	TRBJ2-7	CSASGLIRGEQYF	TGCAGTGCTTCGGGACTGATCCGTGGGGAGCAGTACTTC
once	TRBV14	TRBD2	TRBJ2-5	CASSQVDIETPGGETQYF	TGTGCCAGCAGCCAAGTGGATATCGAGACCCCGGGAGGAGAGACCCAGTACTTC
.	TRBV27	.	TRBJ1-1	CASTPWEGNTEAFF	TGTGCCAGCACCCCGTGGGAGGGAAACACTGAAGCTTTCTTT
many	TRBV11-2	.	TRBJ1-5	CASSLGRRGDQPQHF	TGTGCCAGCAGCTTAGGGCGGAGGGGAGACCAGCCCCAGCATTTT
many	TRBV7-9	.	TRBJ2-5	CASSPRTTRTFRQETQYF	TGTGCCAGCAGCCCTCGAACAACTAGGACGTTTAGACAAGAGACCCAGTACTTC
.	TRBV3-1	TRBD1	TRBJ2-3	CASSPTGDRNEYF	TGTGCCAGCAGCCCAACGGGGGACAGGAATGAGTATTTT
.	TRBV25-1	.	TRBJ1-2	CASSESTPGPLYGYTF	TGTGCCAGCAGTGAATCCACCCCCGGACCGCTCTATGGCTACACCTTC
few	TRBV28	.	TRBJ2-7	CASRSYHYEQYF	TGTGCCAGCAGATCATACCACTACGAGCAGTACTTC
.	TRBV12-3/TRBV12-4	.	TRBJ1-5	CASSLWGLSNQPQQF	TGTGCCAGCAGTTTATGGGGTTTGAGCAATCAGCCCCAGCAGTTT
.	TRBV10-3	.	TRBJ1-1	CAISEPALRAEAFF	TGTGCCATCAGTGAGCCCGCCCTTAGGGCTGAAGCTTTCTTT
.	TRBV12-3/TRBV12-4	.	TRBJ1-5	CASRTLYSNQPQHF	TGTGCCAGCAGAACCCTGTATAGCAATCAGCCCCAGCATTTT
many	TRBV5-1	.	TRBJ1-6	CASSSTGNSPLLHF	TGCGCCAGCAGCTCTACAGGGAATTCACCCCTCCTCCACTTT
many	TRBV7-9	.	TRBJ1-1	CASSLGRVSGDTEAFF	TGTGCCAGCAGCCTAGGCAGGGTATCTGGGGACACTGAAGCTTTCTTT
many	TRBV5-6	TRBD1	TRBJ1-2	CASSWTGANGYTF	TGTGCCAGCAGCTGGACAGGGGCCAATGGCTACACCTTC
.	TRBV4-1	TRBD1	TRBJ1-4	CASSQEGDRGRLSEKLFF	TGCGCCAGCAGCCAAGAAGGGGACAGGGGGCGCCTTAGTGAAAAACTGTTTTTT
.	TRBV29-1	.	TRBJ2-7	CSVETRSSYEQYF	TGCAGCGTTGAAACAAGAAGCTCCTACGAGCAGTACTTC
.	TRBV20-1	TRBD1	TRBJ2-5	CSARDGDRGGETQYF	TGCAGTGCTAGAGATGGAGACAGGGGGGGGGAGACCCAGTACTTC
.	TRBV5-4	.	TRBJ2-6	CASSLLRSYSGANVLTF	TGTGCCAGCAGCTTGCTGAGGTCTTACTCTGGGGCCAACGTCCTGACTTTC
few	TRBV7-8	TRBD1	TRBJ2-5	CASSPGQGGQETQYF	TGTGCCAGCAGCCCGGGACAGGGGGGTCAAGAGACCCAGTACTTC
.	TRBV11-3	.	TRBJ2-5	CASSSPVGRETQYF	TGTGCCAGCAGCTCACCCGTTGGGAGAGAGACCCAGTACTTC
few	TRBV6-5	.	TRBJ1-6	CASSFRKSSYNSPLHF	TGTGCCAGCAGTTTCCGGAAGAGCTCCTATAATTCACCCCTCCACTTT